This T cell receptor (beta chain) was captured in a study of cytomegalovirus exposure and HLA in healthy donors. The V gene's germline CDR1 is SGHVS and CDR2 FNYEAQ. V shed 5 bases and J 6 bases; nucleotides not matched to a gene: 3. The CDR3 has 14 residues. TCRdb's copy holds only in-frame clones and misses some; the assay was immunoSEQ multiplex PCR. The data contain around 180,000 clones, around 88% of them singletons. Study-level findings and limits: Specific recognition of CMV antigens was confirmed in vitro for a few chains (all CMV-associated). Cytomegalovirus association was listed for around 180 TCR beta chains. Subsequent analysis of the approximately 110 validation repertoires found a tendency for first-cohort TCR clusters to co-occur.

As for this clone: Its antigen remains unknown.

This chain uses TRBV7-6 with TRBJ2-1; 11 nucleotides align to TRBD2. This clonotype was obtained from a woman younger than 35 in good health and CMV-seronegative. Sequencing was done on a sample of PBMCs. The CDR3: CASSTGLAANEQFF. As DNA, the CDR3 is TGTGCCAGCAGCACGGGACTAGCGGCCAATGAGCAGTTCTTC.